This TCR beta chain is drawn from a study of T cell responses to AZD1222 COVID-19 vaccine. Study results and limitations: Donors, mostly white British, included more females; clonal diversity was possibly underestimated. Baseline serology detected seropositivity in only a handful of AZD1222 recipients.

Comments on this clone: As yet, its antigen is unknown.

Profiled with immunoSEQ multiplex PCR; TCRdb holds only in-frame clones, not every one. The top ten hold less than 6% of the sample, which has 50,000 or so clones, approximately 91% seen once. Looked up from germline, CDR1 is LNHDA and CDR2 is SQIVND (reference sequence). The CDR3 has 13 amino acids. V was pared by 3 bases and J by 8 bases, with 14 bases between. The rearrangement joins TRBV19 to TRBJ2-7; possible D gene TRBD2, 5 bases. The receptor was isolated from an adult who received the AZD1222 COVID-19 vaccine. This material consisted of peripheral blood, taken 28 days after the second AZD1222 dose. Here the CDR3 DNA reads TGTGCCAGTAGTATTCGAGGGCAGCTCAAGCAGTACTTC. Its protein product is CASSIRGQLKQYF.